Below are 12 T cell receptor beta chains sequenced from a single sample in a study of T cell changes during pregnancy in multiple sclerosis. Here immunoSEQ multiplex PCR was the method, and the copy in TCRdb shows in-frame clones only, minus some. In the table there are fewer than 100,000 clones, about 91% of which are singletons. The material was peripheral blood, obtained before pregnancy. The receptors shown here come from a female donor with multiple sclerosis, enrolled in a pregnancy study.

This clone was recorded once. This chain uses TRBV13 with TRBJ1-5, with 7 bases identical to TRBD1. The germline CDR1 and CDR2 sequences are PRHDT and FYEKMQ (reference sequence). The CDR3 sequence is 13 residues long. V shed 3 bases, J shed 7 bases, and the junction held 3 bases outside the gene matches. The CDR3 DNA sequence: TGTGCCAGCAGCTTCACAGGGGAGCAGCCCCAGCATTTT. Its protein product is CASSFTGEQPQHF.

J is TRBJ2-5 and V is TRBV5-1; tentative D call: TRBD1 (6 bases). The germline CDR1 and CDR2 sequences are SGHRS and YFSETQ. V lost 0 bases to trimming and J lost 1 base, with 10 bases between them. CDR3 length equals 15 residues. The CDR3 protein is CASSLAGTSQETQYF. As DNA, the CDR3 is TGCGCCAGCAGCTTGGCCGGGACATCCCAAGAGACCCAGTACTTC.

This sequence joins TRBV9 and TRBJ1-5; perhaps TRBD1 as D (5 bases). This CDR3 region has 15 residues. CDR1 and CDR2 (germline): SGDLS, YYNGEE. V lost 6 bases to trimming and J lost 1 base, with 14 bases between them. This chain's CDR3 is CASTIRRGSNQPQHF. The CDR3 DNA is TGTGCCAGCACCATAAGAAGGGGAAGCAATCAGCCCCAGCATTTT.

This chain joins TRBV9 and TRBJ2-3, with 13 bases aligning to TRBD2. Germline values: CDR1 SGDLS, CDR2 YYNGEE. V trimming: 1 base; J trimming: 1 base; junction bases outside the gene matches: 6. There are 18 residues in the CDR3. CDR3 amino acids: CASSVTSGGARGTDTQYF. Written as DNA, the CDR3 is TGTGCCAGCAGCGTAACTAGCGGGGGGGCCAGGGGCACAGATACGCAGTATTTT.

The chain combines TRBV25-1 with TRBJ1-1; D is unclear. V was cut by 1 base and J by 12 bases, with 15 bases left in between. This CDR3 comprises 13 residues. From germline, CDR1 is MGHDK and CDR2 SYGVNS. This chain's CDR3 is CASSELNGGKPFF. CDR3 DNA: TGTGCCAGCAGTGAATTAAACGGCGGTAAACCTTTCTTT.

The gene calls are TRBV27 and TRBJ2-2, with 8 positions matching TRBD2. There are 16 residues in the CDR3. Trimming removed 5 bases from V and 3 bases from J; junction bases left unmatched: 8. The germline CDR1 and CDR2 sequences are MNHEY and SMNVEV (reference sequence). The CDR3: CASSPIAGWDTGELFF. The CDR3 DNA follows: TGTGCCAGCAGTCCTATAGCGGGGTGGGACACCGGGGAGCTGTTTTTT.

CDR3 DNA sequence: TGCGCCAGCAGCCTACCCGGGGGGGCCACCGGGGAGCTGTTTTTT. This gives the protein CASSLPGGATGELFF. V gene TRBV5-1 combines with J gene TRBJ2-2; 8 nucleotides agree with TRBD2. Germline CDR1 SGHRS, CDR2 YFSETQ. V dropped 4 bases and J dropped 4; count of bases not matched to a gene: 6. The CDR3 is 15 amino acids.

This chain joins TRBV5-1 and TRBJ1-2, with a possible D match to TRBD1 (5 bases). This CDR3 is built from 13 residues. The germline V gene has CDR1 SGHRS and CDR2 YFSETQ. Trimming took off 4 bases at V and 2 bases at J, with 9 bases between the two ends. As DNA, the CDR3 is TGCGCCAGCAGCGCGGACAAGAACTATGGCTACACCTTC. It yields the protein CASSADKNYGYTF.

The J gene is TRBJ2-2, the V gene TRBV19, with 9 bases matching TRBD2. Per germline, CDR1 LNHDA and CDR2 SQIVND (reference sequence). This CDR3 is 16 amino acids long. The V gene end was trimmed by 5 bases and the J gene end by 6 bases; junction bases not matched to a gene: 10. The CDR3, as DNA: TGTGCCAGTAGTGCGCCCAGGACTAGCGAGGCCGGGGAGCTGTTTTTT. Residues: CASSAPRTSEAGELFF.

This clone was seen a handful of times. CDR3 loop: CASSLDREVSAFF. CDR3 bases: TGTGCCAGCAGTCTTGACAGGGAGGTGTCAGCTTTCTTT. The chain recombines TRBV14 with TRBJ1-1; 7 bases are a match to TRBD1. The CDR3 runs 13 residues. J lost 10 bases, V lost 6 bases, and 11 bases had no gene match. Germline loops: CDR1 SGHDN, CDR2 FVKESK.

The chain joins TRBV5-4 to TRBJ1-1; a possible D gene is TRBD1 (5 bases). The V end was cut by 5 bases, the J end by 0 bases, with 11 bases between. Germline CDR1 reads SGHNT; CDR2 reads YYREEE (reference sequence). The CDR3 runs to 14 residues. This CDR3 reads CASRGGTVNTEAFF. CDR3 nucleotide sequence: TGTGCCAGCAGGGGCGGGACGGTGAACACTGAAGCTTTCTTT.

The gene calls are TRBV7-9 and TRBJ1-1; maybe TRBD1 (5 bases). This CDR3 has 14 residues. Trimming removed 5 bases from V and 0 bases from J, with 10 bases in between. Germline loops: CDR1 SEHNR, CDR2 FQNEAQ (reference sequence). The CDR3 DNA is TGTGCCAGCAGCCGACAGTCCATGAACACTGAAGCTTTCTTT. Translation gives CASSRQSMNTEAFF.